This T cell receptor (beta chain) was documented in a study of blood T cell repertoires in COVID-19. Background on the study: Whether acute or convalescent, the COVID-19 samples came from the United States, Italy and Spain. In each case, the material was cDNA or gDNA derived from T cells, B-cell-depleted T cells, or PBMCs.

Original data processing: Reference gene primers were amplified, and this amplification served to estimate nucleated cell counts. The protocol was immunoSEQ multiplex PCR, while the TCRdb copy is restricted to in-frame clones and leaves out a portion. V and J calls and clone size are given by that table; D and trimming were obtained from the DNA. The repertoire holds about 110,000 clones, with around 82% as singletons. This clone showed up just once. This TCR was sampled from a woman aged 55-75 years with acute or convalescent COVID-19. Sample: peripheral blood.

This chain's CDR3 is CASSLGRGQGADGYTF. The CDR3 nucleotides are TGTGCCAGCAGCTTAGGCAGGGGGCAGGGGGCCGATGGCTACACCTTC. The chain employs TRBV7-2 and TRBJ1-2; TRBD1 aligns across 8 bases. Germline CDR1 reads SGHTA; CDR2 reads FQGNSA. The junction had 10 bases not matched to a gene; V was cut back by 1 base and J by 6 bases. The CDR3 totals 16 residues.